This T cell receptor beta chain comes out of a study of shared clonotypes between healthy human individuals. Study in general: The cohort had two women and a few men, ages 18 to 49.

Germline CDR1 LNHDA, CDR2 SQIVND (reference sequence). The CDR3 has 14 residues. Trimming took 5 bases from V and 3 from J; bases not matched to a gene: 6. Sequencing on ten immunoSEQ deep assay plates was performed for unsorted PBMC DNA. Produced via immunoSEQ multiplex PCR; TCRdb's table is partial and in-frame only. This sample has about 480,000 clones; over 60% occur once, and the top ten carry around an eighth. Donors, without exception, were Caucasian adults residing in Nashville, Tennessee. V usage is TRBV19 and J usage is TRBJ2-5, with 7 bases fitting TRBD1. Material for sequencing was PBMCs. The receptor's source is a woman between 40 and 50 years old in good health. Some clones in this sample may be carry-over from other donors' samples. The CDR3 protein is CASSDTGTEETQYF. CDR3 bases: TGTGCCAGTAGTGACACCGGGACAGAAGAGACCCAGTACTTC.